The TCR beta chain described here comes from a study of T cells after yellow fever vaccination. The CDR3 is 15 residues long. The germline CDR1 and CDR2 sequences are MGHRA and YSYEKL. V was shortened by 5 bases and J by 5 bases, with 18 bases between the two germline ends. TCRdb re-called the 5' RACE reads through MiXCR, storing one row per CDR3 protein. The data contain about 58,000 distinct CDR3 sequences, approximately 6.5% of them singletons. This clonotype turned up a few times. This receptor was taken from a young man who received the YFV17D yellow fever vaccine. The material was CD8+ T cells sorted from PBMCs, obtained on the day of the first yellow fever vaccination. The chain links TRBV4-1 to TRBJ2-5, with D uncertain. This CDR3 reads CASSEGPGLEETQYF. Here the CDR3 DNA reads TGCGCCAGCAGCGAAGGTCCAGGTCTGGAGGAGACCCAGTACTTC.